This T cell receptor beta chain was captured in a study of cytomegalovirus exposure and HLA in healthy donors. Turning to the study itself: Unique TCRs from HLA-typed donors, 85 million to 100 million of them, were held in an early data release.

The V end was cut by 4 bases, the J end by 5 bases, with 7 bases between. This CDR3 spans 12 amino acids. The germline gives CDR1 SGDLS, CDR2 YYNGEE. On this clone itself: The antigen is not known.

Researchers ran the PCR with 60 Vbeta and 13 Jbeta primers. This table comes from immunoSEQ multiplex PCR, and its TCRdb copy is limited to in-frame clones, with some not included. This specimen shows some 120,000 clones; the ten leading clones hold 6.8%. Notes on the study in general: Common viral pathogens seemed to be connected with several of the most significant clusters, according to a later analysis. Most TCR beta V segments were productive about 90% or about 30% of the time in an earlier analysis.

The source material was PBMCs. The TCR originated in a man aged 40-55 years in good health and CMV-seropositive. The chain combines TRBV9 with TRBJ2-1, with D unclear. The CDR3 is CASSPSDNEQFF. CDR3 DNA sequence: TGTGCCAGCAGCCCTAGTGACAATGAGCAGTTCTTC.